The 7 T cell receptor beta chains below all came from one sample that was sequenced in a study of T cell clones after liver transplantation. Method: immunoSEQ multiplex PCR; TCRdb's copy keeps in-frame clones and lacks some. Of tens of thousands of clones listed, 90% were seen once; the top ten hold roughly 2.7%. The input for sequencing was CD4+ T cells from blood, taken before liver transplant. These receptors came from a human donor who received a liver transplant.

The chain joins TRBV2 to TRBJ2-2; 11 nucleotides match TRBD1. Germline CDR1 is SNHLY and CDR2 is FYNNEI. CDR3 size: 15 residues. V shed 7 bases and J 6 bases; nucleotides not matched to a gene: 7. The CDR3 is CASILGQGVSGELFF. In DNA form, the CDR3 reads TGTGCCAGCATATTGGGACAGGGGGTGTCCGGGGAGCTGTTTTTT.

The chain carries TRBV28 and TRBJ1-4, with D possibly TRBD1 on 5 matching bases. The germline CDR1 and CDR2 sequences are MDHEN and SYDVKM. The CDR3 has 15 residues. Trimming cost V 5 bases and J 8 bases, with 18 bases left between them. The CDR3 nucleotides read TGTGCCAGCAGTGTCCCTCAAAGGGGCCAGGAAAAACTGTTTTTT. This codes for CASSVPQRGQEKLFF.

The CDR3: CASSFGLAGGHEQYF. The CDR3 nucleotides are TGCGCCAGCAGCTTCGGTCTAGCGGGAGGCCACGAGCAGTACTTC. V usage is TRBV5-1 and J usage is TRBJ2-7, with 11 bases identical to TRBD2. The CDR3 loop spans 15 amino acids. The V gene end was trimmed by 2 bases and the J gene end by 5 bases; junction bases not matched to a gene: 6. CDR1 is SGHRS, CDR2 YFSETQ, per germline.

The chain combines TRBV11-2 with TRBJ2-2; D remains unclear. The length of the CDR3 is 13 residues. Per germline, CDR1 SGHAT and CDR2 FQNNGV. Trimming took 1 base from V and 4 from J, leaving 4 bases between them. The CDR3 loop is CASSLVRTGELFF. In nucleotides, the CDR3 is TGTGCCAGCAGCTTAGTTCGCACCGGGGAGCTGTTTTTT.

V gene TRBV6-1 combines with J gene TRBJ1-3; possibly TRBD1 for D (5 bases). This CDR3 is 15 amino acids long. V was trimmed by 5 bases and J by 0 bases, leaving 11 bases between them. Germline CDR1 MNHNS, CDR2 SASEGT. The chain's CDR3 is CASSPREFSGNTIYF. In nucleotides, the CDR3 is TGTGCCAGCAGTCCCAGGGAGTTCTCTGGAAACACCATATATTTT.

The gene calls are TRBV14 and TRBJ1-2, with TRBD1 matching over 7 bases. There are 15 residues in the CDR3. V lost 0 bases, J lost 4 bases, and 5 bases stayed unmatched. Germline V gives CDR1 SGHDN, CDR2 FVKESK. The CDR3 bases are TGTGCCAGCAGCCAAGATAAGGGGGCCAGCTATGGCTACACCTTC. This sequence encodes CASSQDKGASYGYTF. The full variable domain, completed using reference TRBV14 and TRBJ1-2, is EAGVTQFPSHSVIEKGQTVTLRCDPISGHDNLYWYRRVMGKEIKFLLHFVKESKQDESGMPNNRFLAERTGGTYSTLKVQPAELEDSGVYFCASSQDKGASYGYTFGSGTRLTVV.

The chain employs TRBV27 and TRBJ2-2; 12 bases fit TRBD2. Trimming cost V 6 bases and J 4 bases; bases outside gene matches: 3. Per germline, CDR1 MNHEY and CDR2 SMNVEV (reference sequence). This CDR3 is built from 15 residues. The CDR3 DNA is TGTGCCAGCAGCATACTAGCGGGAGGCACCGGGGAGCTGTTTTTT. Amino acids: CASSILAGGTGELFF.